This T cell receptor beta chain was sequenced for a study of cytomegalovirus exposure and HLA in healthy donors. Whole-study context: Earlier findings included approximately 120 million unique TCR beta sequences obtained from 150 million to 200 million T cells.

Study results and limitations: When the data were analyzed later, several of the most significant clusters appeared to be linked to common viral pathogens.

With 60 Vbeta and 13 Jbeta primers, the PCR was carried out. Assay used: immunoSEQ multiplex PCR; TCRdb lists only in-frame clones, some missing. Altogether tens of thousands of clones are present, roughly 70% being singletons, with the ten largest covering roughly 22%. The CDR3 consists of 13 residues. Between the trimmed V and J ends, which lost 8 bases and 3 bases, there was a span of 11 bases. The germline V gene has CDR1 MNHNS and CDR2 SASEGT. A note on this clone: Its cognate antigen is unknown.

Sequencing was done on a sample of PBMCs. V is TRBV6-1 and J is TRBJ1-5; the D gene is possibly TRBD1 (6 bases). This sequence was found in a woman in her forties or fifties in good health and CMV-seropositive. For the CDR3, the DNA is TGTGCCAGCGGGGGCAGGGTCAATCAGCCCCAGCATTTT. Protein sequence: CASGGRVNQPQHF.